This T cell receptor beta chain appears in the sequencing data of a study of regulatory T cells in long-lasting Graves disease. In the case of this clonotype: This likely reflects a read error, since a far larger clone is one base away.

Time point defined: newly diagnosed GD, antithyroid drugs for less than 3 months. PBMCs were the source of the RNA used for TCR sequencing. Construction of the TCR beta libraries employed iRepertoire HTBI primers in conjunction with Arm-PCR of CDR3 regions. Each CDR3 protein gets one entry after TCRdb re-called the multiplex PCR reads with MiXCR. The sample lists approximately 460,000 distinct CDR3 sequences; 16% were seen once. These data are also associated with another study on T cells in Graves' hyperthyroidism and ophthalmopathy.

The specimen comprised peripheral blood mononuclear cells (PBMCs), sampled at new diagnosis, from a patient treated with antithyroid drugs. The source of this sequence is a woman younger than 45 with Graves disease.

The CDR3 DNA is TGTGCCAGCAGCTTTCGGTCCTACAATGAGCAGTACTTC. It is translated as CASSFRSYNEQYF. The J gene is TRBJ2-5, the V gene TRBV11-2, with D unresolved. Germline V CDR1 and CDR2: SGHAT, FQNNGV. The CDR3 has 13 residues. Trimming took 3 bases from V and 11 from J, leaving 16 bases between them.